Following are 29 T cell receptor beta chains from one sample sequenced in a study of T cells in Graves' hyperthyroidism and ophthalmopathy. Regions amplified from RNA transcripts were the TCR beta CDR3 regions. First-round RT-PCR targeting the TCR CDR3 was performed with the HTBI primer set. MiXCR, run by TCRdb on the multiplex PCR reads, gives a single entry per CDR3 protein. Of hundreds of thousands of distinct CDR3 sequences in the sample, less than 25% were seen once. Sequenced sample: blood. These receptors were collected from a man under 40 with Graves' ophthalmopathy.

This clonotype occurred a few times. This chain connects TRBV29-1 to TRBJ2-2; D gene unclear. V was cut by 1 base and J by 2 bases, with 14 bases left in between. CDR1 SQVTM and CDR2 ANQGSEA come from the germline V gene. CDR3 length: 16 amino acids. This CDR3 is CSVEVLESPNTGELFF. The CDR3 DNA is TGCAGCGTTGAAGTTTTGGAGTCCCCAAACACCGGGGAGCTGTTTTTT.

This clonotype was counted only a few times. The CDR3 bases are TGTGCCAGCGCTAGTCCCAGAGGTGATACGCAGTATTTT. Translating it yields CASASPRGDTQYF. The rearrangement links TRBV19 to TRBJ2-3; no firm D call. The germline V and J ends were trimmed by 9 bases and 6 bases, with 16 bases remaining between them. Germline loops: CDR1 LNHDA, CDR2 SQIVND (reference sequence). This CDR3 has 13 amino acids.

In its sample, this clonotype was seen many times. The rearrangement links TRBV6-1 to TRBJ1-2; TRBD1 matches 10 bases. Germline CDR1 reads MNHNS; CDR2 reads SASEGT. V was pared by 6 bases and J by 5 bases, with 6 bases of the junction left unmatched. The CDR3 has 14 amino acids. This chain's CDR3 is CASSSGTGVYGYTF. The CDR3 coding sequence is TGTGCCAGCAGCTCCGGGACAGGGGTTTATGGCTACACCTTC.

The sample holds many counts of this clonotype. The chain joins TRBV2 to TRBJ1-1; tentative D call: TRBD1 (5 bases). Trimming took off 5 bases at V and 7 bases at J, with 14 bases between the two ends. There are 13 residues in the CDR3. CDR1 and CDR2 (germline): SNHLY, FYNNEI. CDR3 residues: CASSSQGYGEAFF. CDR3 nucleotide sequence: TGTGCCAGCAGTTCTCAGGGATACGGTGAAGCTTTCTTT.

The V call is TRBV4-3, the J call TRBJ2-3; D remains unclear. V gave up 0 bases and J gave up 2 bases, with 12 bases separating them. The CDR3 length is 16 residues. Germline assignment: CDR1 LGHNA and CDR2 YSLEER. The CDR3 spells CASSQDRWLDTDTQYF. The CDR3 bases are TGCGCCAGCAGCCAAGATCGGTGGCTAGACACAGATACGCAGTATTTT.

The chain uses TRBV28 and TRBJ2-7; 7 bases map to TRBD1. Germline-derived CDR1 and CDR2 are MDHEN and SYDVKM. The CDR3 totals 13 residues. V was clipped by 8 bases and J by 1 base; unmatched bases: 5. The CDR3 region is CASGRDRSYEQYF. Written as DNA, the CDR3 is TGTGCCAGCGGCCGGGACAGATCCTACGAGCAGTACTTC.

This clonotype was picked up many times. This rearrangement joins TRBV7-8 to TRBJ2-1, with 8 nucleotides matching TRBD2. J was trimmed by 0 bases and V by 0 bases; bases with no gene match: 4. This CDR3 is 17 amino acids long. The germline V gene encodes CDR1 SGHVS and CDR2 FQNEAQ. CDR3 residues: CASSLAPSGSSYNEQFF. The CDR3, as DNA: TGTGCCAGCAGCTTAGCGCCCAGCGGGAGCTCCTACAATGAGCAGTTCTTC. The whole variable domain, filled in from reference TRBV7-8 and TRBJ2-1, reads GAGVSQSPRYKVAKRGQDVALRCDPISGHVSLFWYQQALGQGPEFLTYFQNEAQLDKSGLPSDRFFAERPEGSVSTLKIQRTQQEDSAVYLCASSLAPSGSSYNEQFFGPGTRLTVL.

This chain connects TRBV14 to TRBJ2-1; 12 bases match TRBD2. The CDR3 loop spans 17 amino acids. J was trimmed by 8 bases and V by 2 bases; bases with no gene match: 10. CDR1 and CDR2 from the germline V gene are SGHDN and FVKESK. The CDR3 region is CASSQPGLAGTIYEQFF. In nucleotides, the CDR3 is TGTGCCAGCAGCCAACCCGGACTAGCGGGAACAATCTATGAGCAGTTCTTC.

The V call is TRBV5-1, the J call TRBJ2-7, with D possibly matching TRBD2 (6 bases). Germline V gene lookup returns CDR1 SGHRS and CDR2 YFSETQ. The CDR3 has 16 residues. Trimming took off 4 bases at V and 2 bases at J, with 19 bases between the two ends. The CDR3 DNA reads TGCGCCAGCAGCCCGAAGGGACTCCGAGGTACCTACGAGCAGTACTTC. Protein sequence: CASSPKGLRGTYEQYF.

This clonotype was seen at least ten times. V gene TRBV11-2 combines with J gene TRBJ2-1; 8 positions agree with TRBD2. The CDR3 totals 14 residues. J gave up 4 bases and V 5 bases, and 4 bases lay outside the gene matches. Germline values: CDR1 SGHAT, CDR2 FQNNGV. DNA of the CDR3: TGTGCCAGCAGCCAGACTAGCGTATACAATGAGCAGTTCTTC. Its protein is CASSQTSVYNEQFF.

The rearrangement links TRBV5-1 to TRBJ2-7; no reliable D call. Trimming shortened V by 1 base and J by 2 bases, and 16 bases separated the two germline ends. Per germline, CDR1 SGHRS and CDR2 YFSETQ. CDR3 length: 16 amino acids. The CDR3 spells CASSLIRVGNPYEQYF. The CDR3 DNA reads TGCGCCAGCAGCTTGATCCGTGTGGGAAACCCCTACGAGCAGTACTTC.

This clonotype came up a few times. The chain uses TRBV20-1 and TRBJ2-2; D not certain. Germline loops: CDR1 DFQATT, CDR2 SNEGSKA (reference sequence). V shed 6 bases and J shed 1 base, with 15 bases lying between them. The CDR3 consists of 15 residues. CDR3: CSAQAAGRNTGELFF. The CDR3 DNA reads as TGCAGTGCCCAGGCGGCAGGCCGGAACACCGGGGAGCTGTTTTTT.

This clonotype was seen many times. The chain couples TRBV24-1 to TRBJ2-2; TRBD2 is a possible D gene (6 bases). The germline V gene encodes CDR1 KGHDR and CDR2 SFDVKD. CDR3 length equals 15 residues. The ends were cut back, 7 bases at V and 6 bases at J, with 17 bases in the middle. The CDR3 nucleotides read TGTGCCACCAGCGTCGAGGGCGCTAGCGCCGGGGAGCTGTTTTTT. This sequence encodes CATSVEGASAGELFF.

This clonotype was counted at least ten times. The chain employs TRBV7-2 and TRBJ1-1; the match to TRBD1 covers 8 bases. Germline CDR1 and CDR2: SGHTA and FQGNSA. V lost 6 bases to trimming and J lost 0 bases; unmatched junction nucleotides: 6. This CDR3 contains 15 residues. CDR3 DNA sequence: TGTGCCAGCAGTCGACAGGGGTCCGTGAACACTGAAGCTTTCTTT. Translating it yields CASSRQGSVNTEAFF.

This clonotype was recorded many times. V is TRBV5-1 and J is TRBJ2-2; TRBD2 matches 9 bases. CDR3 length equals 16 residues. CDR1 is SGHRS, CDR2 YFSETQ, per germline. The junction had 4 bases not matched to a gene; V was cut back by 2 bases and J by 2 bases. DNA for the CDR3: TGCGCCAGCAGCTTACGACTAGCGGAAAACACCGGGGAGCTGTTTTTT. Translation: CASSLRLAENTGELFF.

This clonotype was found a few times. This chain uses TRBV28 with TRBJ2-3; TRBD2 matches 11 bases. The ends lost 5 bases at V and 0 bases at J; junction bases unmatched: 4. The CDR3 runs 16 residues. The V gene's germline CDR1 is MDHEN and CDR2 SYDVKM. The CDR3 spells CASSGTSGTSTDTQYF. CDR3 DNA sequence: TGTGCCAGCAGTGGGACTAGCGGAACTAGCACAGATACGCAGTATTTT.

The chain links TRBV10-1 to TRBJ2-2; D remains unclear. The V gene's germline CDR1 is WNHNN and CDR2 SYGVQD (reference sequence). There are 14 residues in the CDR3. Trimming stripped 2 bases from V and 1 base from J, with 5 bases between. In DNA form, the CDR3 reads TGCGCCAGCAGTGAGAATCTGAACACCGGGGAGCTGTTTTTT. Translating gives CASSENLNTGELFF.

There are a few counts of this clonotype. This chain joins TRBV29-1 and TRBJ1-1; no clear D gene. This CDR3 has 14 residues. The germline V and J ends were trimmed by 4 bases and 5 bases, with 17 bases remaining between them. Germline V lookup: CDR1 SQVTM, CDR2 ANQGSEA. CDR3 nucleotide sequence: TGCAGCGTTGCCCGTGGCCCCAGGAAAACTGAAGCTTTCTTT. Translated: CSVARGPRKTEAFF. Variable domain in full (rest from reference TRBV29-1 and TRBJ1-1): SAVISQKPSRDICQRGTSLTIQCQVDSQVTMMFWYRQQPGQSLTLIATANQGSEATYESGFVIDKFPISRPNLTFSTLTVSNMSPEDSSIYLCSVARGPRKTEAFFGQGTRLTVV.

This clonotype was counted ten times or more. The chain uses TRBV28 and TRBJ1-2; 9 bases agree with TRBD1. The junction had 8 bases not matched to a gene; V was cut back by 5 bases and J by 4 bases. CDR1 MDHEN and CDR2 SYDVKM come from the germline V gene. The CDR3 has 15 amino acids. CDR3 region: CASSTGTGLIYGYTF. In DNA form, the CDR3 reads TGTGCCAGCAGTACGGGGACAGGGTTAATCTATGGCTACACCTTC.

This clonotype was seen a handful of times. V usage is TRBV28 and J usage is TRBJ2-1, with a tentative D call TRBD1 (5 bases). Germline CDR1 MDHEN, CDR2 SYDVKM. The CDR3 length is 15 residues. V lost 3 bases to trimming and J lost 5 bases, with 14 bases between them. Here the CDR3 DNA reads TGTGCCAGCAGTTTTAGGCTTTACAGGCACAATGAGCAGTTCTTC. Translating gives CASSFRLYRHNEQFF.

The rearrangement joins TRBV6-1 to TRBJ2-2, with D possibly matching TRBD2 (5 bases). CDR3 length: 15 residues. Trimming pared 2 bases from V and 3 bases from J, leaving 10 bases between. CDR1 and CDR2 (germline): MNHNS, SASEGT. CDR3: CASSENGGHTGELFF. CDR3 bases: TGTGCCAGCAGTGAAAATGGAGGTCACACCGGGGAGCTGTTTTTT.

This clonotype was recorded a few times. The chain joins TRBV20-1 to TRBJ2-3, with 7 bases aligning to TRBD1. After removal of 5 bases from V and 5 bases from J, the junction contained 7 bases not matched to a gene. The CDR3 sequence is 13 residues long. From germline, CDR1 is DFQATT and CDR2 SNEGSKA (reference sequence). CDR3 amino acids: CSAPRTGEDTQYF. The CDR3 DNA reads as TGCAGTGCTCCCCGGACAGGTGAAGATACGCAGTATTTT.

The chain employs TRBV3-1 and TRBJ2-7; D remains ambiguous. The germline V and J ends were trimmed by 0 bases and 7 bases, with 16 bases remaining between them. Germline values: CDR1 LGHDT, CDR2 YNNKEL (reference sequence). The CDR3 is 15 amino acids. The DNA for the CDR3 is TGTGCCAGCAGCCAAGATGCGCAATCCCTACGGGAGCAGTACTTC. It specifies CASSQDAQSLREQYF.

This clonotype was observed many times. This chain connects TRBV10-3 to TRBJ2-3; 9 bases are a match to TRBD2. Germline values: CDR1 ENHRY, CDR2 SYGVKD. V shed 0 bases, J shed 4 bases, and the junction held 5 bases outside the gene matches. The CDR3 extends over 16 amino acids. The CDR3 nucleotides are TGTGCCATCAGTGAGTCGGCTAGCGGGACAGCAGATACGCAGTATTTT. Translation gives CAISESASGTADTQYF.

The rearrangement joins TRBV20-1 to TRBJ1-2; D not resolved. Germline lookup yields CDR1 DFQATT and CDR2 SNEGSKA (reference sequence). V lost 0 bases to trimming and J lost 0 bases, with 14 bases between them. This CDR3 contains 16 residues. CDR3 amino acids: CSARDEVRTANYGYTF. The CDR3, as DNA: TGCAGTGCTAGAGATGAAGTCAGAACGGCTAACTATGGCTACACCTTC.

CDR3 residues: CASSLASGLAREQYF. The CDR3 DNA is TGCGCCAGCAGCTTGGCCTCGGGGCTAGCGCGCGAGCAGTACTTC. The chain is built from TRBV5-1 and TRBJ2-7; D might be TRBD2 (6 bases). Looked up from germline, CDR1 is SGHRS and CDR2 is YFSETQ. Trimming cost V 0 bases and J 6 bases, with 16 bases left between them. CDR3 size: 15 residues.

The rearrangement links TRBV6-1 to TRBJ2-1; possibly TRBD1 for D (5 bases). From germline, CDR1 is MNHNS and CDR2 SASEGT. The CDR3 has 14 residues. Trimming cost V 8 bases and J 0 bases, with 11 bases left between them. CDR3 protein: CASSDRLSYNEQFF. The CDR3 DNA sequence: TGTGCCAGCTCTGACAGACTCTCCTACAATGAGCAGTTCTTC.

This clonotype appeared many times. The rearrangement links TRBV5-6 to TRBJ2-7, with 7 nucleotides matching TRBD2. This CDR3 has 14 residues. Unmatched junction bases numbered 4, after V lost 2 bases and J lost 2 bases. Germline V CDR1 and CDR2: SGHDT, YYEEEE. CDR3 region: CASSLGGLAYEQYF. As DNA, the CDR3 is TGTGCCAGCAGCTTAGGTGGACTAGCCTACGAGCAGTACTTC.

The V call is TRBV27, the J call TRBJ2-2; TRBD2 might be the D (5 bases). Germline CDR1 MNHEY, CDR2 SMNVEV (reference sequence). V was clipped by 7 bases and J by 6 bases, with 12 bases between them. The CDR3 has 13 amino acids. The CDR3 loop reads CASKALGSGELFF. The CDR3 DNA is TGTGCCAGCAAAGCACTAGGCTCCGGGGAGCTGTTTTTT.